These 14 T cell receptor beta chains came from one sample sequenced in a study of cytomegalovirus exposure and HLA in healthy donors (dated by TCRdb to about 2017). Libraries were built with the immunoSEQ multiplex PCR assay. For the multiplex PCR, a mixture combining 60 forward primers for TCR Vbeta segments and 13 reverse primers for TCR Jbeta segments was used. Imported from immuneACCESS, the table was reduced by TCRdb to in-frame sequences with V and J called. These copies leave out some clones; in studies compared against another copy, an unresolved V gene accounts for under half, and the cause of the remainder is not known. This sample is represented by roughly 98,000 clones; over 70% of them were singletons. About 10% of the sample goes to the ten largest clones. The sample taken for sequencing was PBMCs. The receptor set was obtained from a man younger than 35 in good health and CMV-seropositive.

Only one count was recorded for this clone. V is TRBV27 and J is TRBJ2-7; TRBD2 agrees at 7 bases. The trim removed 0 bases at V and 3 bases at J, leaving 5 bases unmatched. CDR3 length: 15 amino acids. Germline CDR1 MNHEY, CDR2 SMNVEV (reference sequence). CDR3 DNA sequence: TGTGCCAGCAGTTTATCGATGGGACTAATCTACGAGCAGTACTTC. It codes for CASSLSMGLIYEQYF.

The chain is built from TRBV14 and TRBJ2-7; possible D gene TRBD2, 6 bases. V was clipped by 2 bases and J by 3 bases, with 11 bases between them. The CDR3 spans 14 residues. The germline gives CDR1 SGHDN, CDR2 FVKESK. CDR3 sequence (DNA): TGTGCCAGCAGCCAACTCGGGACTTTCTACGAGCAGTACTTC. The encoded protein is CASSQLGTFYEQYF. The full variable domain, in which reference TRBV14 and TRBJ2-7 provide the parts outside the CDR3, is EAGVTQFPSHSVIEKGQTVTLRCDPISGHDNLYWYRRVMGKEIKFLLHFVKESKQDESGMPNNRFLAERTGGTYSTLKVQPAELEDSGVYFCASSQLGTFYEQYFGPGTRLTVT.

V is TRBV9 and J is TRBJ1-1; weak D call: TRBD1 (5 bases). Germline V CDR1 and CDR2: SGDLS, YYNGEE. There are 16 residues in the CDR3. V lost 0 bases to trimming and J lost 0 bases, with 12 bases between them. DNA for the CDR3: TGTGCCAGCAGCGTAGATGGACAAGGCATGAACACTGAAGCTTTCTTT. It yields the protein CASSVDGQGMNTEAFF.

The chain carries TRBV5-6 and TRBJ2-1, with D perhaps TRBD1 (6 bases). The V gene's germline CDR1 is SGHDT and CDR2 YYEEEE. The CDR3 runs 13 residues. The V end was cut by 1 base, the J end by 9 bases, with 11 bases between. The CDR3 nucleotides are TGTGCCAGCAGCTTGACAGGGAGCGGTGAGCAGTTCTTC. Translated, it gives CASSLTGSGEQFF.

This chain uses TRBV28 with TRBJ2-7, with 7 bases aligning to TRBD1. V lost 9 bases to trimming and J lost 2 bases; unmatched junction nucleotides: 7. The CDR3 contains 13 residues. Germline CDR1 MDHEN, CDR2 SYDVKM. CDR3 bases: TGTGCCAGTCTAGGGACAGAGCCCTACGAGCAGTACTTC. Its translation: CASLGTEPYEQYF.

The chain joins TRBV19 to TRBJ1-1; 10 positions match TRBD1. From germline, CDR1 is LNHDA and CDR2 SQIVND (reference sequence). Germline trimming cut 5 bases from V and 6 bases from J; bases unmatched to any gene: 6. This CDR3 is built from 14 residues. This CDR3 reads CASSSGQGGSEAFF. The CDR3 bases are TGTGCCAGTAGTTCAGGACAGGGGGGGTCTGAAGCTTTCTTT.

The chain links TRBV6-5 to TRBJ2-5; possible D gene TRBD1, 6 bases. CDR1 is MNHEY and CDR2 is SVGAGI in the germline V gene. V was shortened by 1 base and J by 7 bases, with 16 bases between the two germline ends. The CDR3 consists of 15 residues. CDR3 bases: TGTGCCAGCAGTTACTTCACTAGGGGGATGTGGACCCAGTACTTC. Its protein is CASSYFTRGMWTQYF.

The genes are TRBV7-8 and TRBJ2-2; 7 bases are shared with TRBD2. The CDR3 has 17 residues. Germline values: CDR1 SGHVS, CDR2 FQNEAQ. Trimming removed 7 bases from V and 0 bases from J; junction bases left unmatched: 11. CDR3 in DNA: TGTGCCAGCAACAAGTGGGGGGGGGTTTCGAACACCGGGGAGCTGTTTTTT. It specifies CASNKWGGVSNTGELFF.

CDR3 nucleotide sequence: TGTGCCTGGGACCCGGGACAGGGGTCTGAAGCTTTCTTT. Amino acid sequence: CAWDPGQGSEAFF. The chain is built from TRBV30 and TRBJ1-1; 10 nucleotides align to TRBD1. Germline-derived CDR1 and CDR2 are GTSNPN and SVGIG (reference sequence). V lost 5 bases and J lost 6; bases outside the gene matches: 6. The CDR3 length is 13 residues. Full variable domain (outside the CDR3, taken from reference TRBV30 and TRBJ1-1): SQTIHQWPATLVQPVGSPLSLECTVEGTSNPNLYWYRQAAGRGLQLLFYSVGIGQISSEVPQNLSASRPQDRQFILSSKKLLLSDSGFYLCAWDPGQGSEAFFGQGTRLTVV.

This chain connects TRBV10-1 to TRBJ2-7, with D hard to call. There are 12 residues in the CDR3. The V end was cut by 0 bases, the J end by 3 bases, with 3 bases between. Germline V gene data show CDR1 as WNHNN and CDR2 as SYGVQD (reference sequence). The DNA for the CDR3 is TGCGCCAGCAGTGAGTCCGGCTACGAGCAGTACTTC. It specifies CASSESGYEQYF.

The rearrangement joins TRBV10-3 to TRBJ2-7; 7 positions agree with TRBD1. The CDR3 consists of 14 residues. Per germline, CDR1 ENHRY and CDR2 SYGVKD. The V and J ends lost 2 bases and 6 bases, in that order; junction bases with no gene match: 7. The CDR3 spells CAISETGDTSEQYF. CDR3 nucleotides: TGTGCCATCAGTGAGACAGGGGACACCTCCGAGCAGTACTTC.

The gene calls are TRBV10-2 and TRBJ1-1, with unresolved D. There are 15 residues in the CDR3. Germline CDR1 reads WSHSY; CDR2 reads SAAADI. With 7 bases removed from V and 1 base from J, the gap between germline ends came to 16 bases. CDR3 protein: CASTQPIGRNTEAFF. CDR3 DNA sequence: TGCGCCAGCACCCAACCGATCGGGAGGAACACTGAAGCTTTCTTT.

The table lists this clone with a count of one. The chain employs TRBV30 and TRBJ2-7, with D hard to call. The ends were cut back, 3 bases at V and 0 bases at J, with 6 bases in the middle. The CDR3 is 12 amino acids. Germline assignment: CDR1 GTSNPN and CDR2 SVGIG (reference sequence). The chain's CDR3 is CAWSESSYEQYF. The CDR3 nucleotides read TGTGCCTGGAGCGAGAGCTCCTACGAGCAGTACTTC.

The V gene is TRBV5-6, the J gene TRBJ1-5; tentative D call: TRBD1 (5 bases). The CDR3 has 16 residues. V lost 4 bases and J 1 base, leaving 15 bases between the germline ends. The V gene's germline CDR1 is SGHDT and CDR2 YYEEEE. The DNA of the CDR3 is TGTGCCAGCAGCCTCCAGGGTTACGGAAGCAATCAGCCCCAGCATTTT. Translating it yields CASSLQGYGSNQPQHF. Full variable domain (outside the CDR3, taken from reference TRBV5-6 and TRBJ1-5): DAGVTQSPTHLIKTRGQQVTLRCSPKSGHDTVSWYQQALGQGPQFIFQYYEEEERQRGNFPDRFSGHQFPNYSSELNVNALLLGDSALYLCASSLQGYGSNQPQHFGDGTRLSIL.